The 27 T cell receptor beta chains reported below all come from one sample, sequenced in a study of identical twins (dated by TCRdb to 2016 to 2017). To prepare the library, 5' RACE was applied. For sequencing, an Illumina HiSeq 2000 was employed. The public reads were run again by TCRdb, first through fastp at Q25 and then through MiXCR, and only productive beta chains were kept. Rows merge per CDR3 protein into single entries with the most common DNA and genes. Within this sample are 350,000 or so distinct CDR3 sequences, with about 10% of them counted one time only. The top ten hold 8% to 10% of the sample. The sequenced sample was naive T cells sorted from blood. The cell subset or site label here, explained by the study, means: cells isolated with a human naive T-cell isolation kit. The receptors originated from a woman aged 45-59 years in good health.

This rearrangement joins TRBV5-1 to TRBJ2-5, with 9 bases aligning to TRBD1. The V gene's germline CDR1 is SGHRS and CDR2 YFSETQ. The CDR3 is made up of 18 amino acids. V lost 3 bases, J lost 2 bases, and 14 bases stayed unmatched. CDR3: CASSSFPSDRGQQETQYF. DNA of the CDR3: TGCGCCAGCAGCTCCTTCCCCTCGGACAGGGGCCAACAAGAGACCCAGTACTTC. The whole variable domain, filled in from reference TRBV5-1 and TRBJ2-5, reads KAGVTQTPRYLIKTRGQQVTLSCSPISGHRSVSWYQQTPGQGLQFLFEYFSETQRNKGNFPGRFSGRQFSNSRSEMNVSTLELGDSALYLCASSSFPSDRGQQETQYFGPGTRLLVL.

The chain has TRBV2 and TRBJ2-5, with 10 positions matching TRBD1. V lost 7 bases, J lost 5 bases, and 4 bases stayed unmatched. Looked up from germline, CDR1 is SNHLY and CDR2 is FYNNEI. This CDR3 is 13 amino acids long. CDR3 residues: CASTTGGGETQYF. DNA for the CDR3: TGTGCCAGCACGACAGGGGGCGGGGAGACCCAGTACTTC.

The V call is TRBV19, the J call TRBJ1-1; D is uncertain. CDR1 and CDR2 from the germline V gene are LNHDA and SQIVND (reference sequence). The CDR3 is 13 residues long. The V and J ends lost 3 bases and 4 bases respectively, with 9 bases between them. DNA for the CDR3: TGTGCCAGTAGTATTACTGGGCGCACTGAAGCTTTCTTT. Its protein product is CASSITGRTEAFF.

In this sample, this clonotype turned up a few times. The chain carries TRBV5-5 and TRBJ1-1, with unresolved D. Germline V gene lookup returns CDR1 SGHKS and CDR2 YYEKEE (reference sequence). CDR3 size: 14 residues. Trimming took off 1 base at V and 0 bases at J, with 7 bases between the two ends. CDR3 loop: CASSLLGMNTEAFF. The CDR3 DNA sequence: TGTGCCAGCAGCTTGCTCGGTATGAACACTGAAGCTTTCTTT. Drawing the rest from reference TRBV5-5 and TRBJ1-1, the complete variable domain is DAGVTQSPTHLIKTRGQQVTLRCSPISGHKSVSWYQQVLGQGPQFIFQYYEKEERGRGNFPDRFSARQFPNYSSELNVNALLLGDSALYLCASSLLGMNTEAFFGQGTRLTVV.

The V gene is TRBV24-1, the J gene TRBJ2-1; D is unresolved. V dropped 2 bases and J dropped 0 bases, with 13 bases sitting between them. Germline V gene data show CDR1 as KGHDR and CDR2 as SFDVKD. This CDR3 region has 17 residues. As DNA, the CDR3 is TGTGCCACCAGTGATTCTCGGTTAGCCAGCTCCTACAATGAGCAGTTCTTC. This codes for CATSDSRLASSYNEQFF.

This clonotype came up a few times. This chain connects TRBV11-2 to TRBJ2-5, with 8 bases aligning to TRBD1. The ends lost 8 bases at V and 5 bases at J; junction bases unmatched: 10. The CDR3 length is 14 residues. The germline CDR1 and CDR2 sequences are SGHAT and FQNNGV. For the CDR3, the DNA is TGTGCCAGCGAGCCAGGGGGCGCCTGGGAGACCCAGTACTTC. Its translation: CASEPGGAWETQYF.

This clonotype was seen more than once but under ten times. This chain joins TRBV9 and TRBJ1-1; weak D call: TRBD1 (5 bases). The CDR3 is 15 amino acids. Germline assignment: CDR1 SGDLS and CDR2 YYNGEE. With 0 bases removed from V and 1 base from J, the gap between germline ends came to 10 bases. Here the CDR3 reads CASSVGSGGNTEAFF. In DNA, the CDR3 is TGTGCCAGCAGCGTAGGATCTGGGGGGAACACTGAAGCTTTCTTT.

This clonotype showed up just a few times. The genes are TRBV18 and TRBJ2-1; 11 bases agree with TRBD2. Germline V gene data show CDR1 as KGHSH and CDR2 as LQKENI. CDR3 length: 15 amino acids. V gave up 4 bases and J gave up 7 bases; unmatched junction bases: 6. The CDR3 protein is CASSLLAGEGNEQFF. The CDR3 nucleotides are TGTGCCAGCTCACTACTAGCGGGAGAAGGGAATGAGCAGTTCTTC.

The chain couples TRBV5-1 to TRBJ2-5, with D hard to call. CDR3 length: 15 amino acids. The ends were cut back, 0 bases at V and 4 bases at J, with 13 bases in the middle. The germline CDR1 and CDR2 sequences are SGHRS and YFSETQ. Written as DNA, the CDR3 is TGCGCCAGCAGCTTGGAATCCTCAAGAGGAGAGACCCAGTACTTC. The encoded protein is CASSLESSRGETQYF.

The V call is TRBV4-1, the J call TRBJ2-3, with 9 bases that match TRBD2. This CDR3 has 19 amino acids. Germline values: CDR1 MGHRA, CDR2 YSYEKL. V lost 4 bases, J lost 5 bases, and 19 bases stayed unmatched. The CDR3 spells CASSPPPTSGLKRVDTQYF. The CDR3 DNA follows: TGCGCCAGCAGCCCTCCACCGACTAGCGGACTCAAGAGGGTAGATACGCAGTATTTT.

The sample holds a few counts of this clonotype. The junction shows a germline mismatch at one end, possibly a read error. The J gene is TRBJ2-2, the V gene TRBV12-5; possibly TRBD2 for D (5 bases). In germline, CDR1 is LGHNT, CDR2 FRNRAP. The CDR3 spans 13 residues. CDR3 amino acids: CASGFRSDGEMFF. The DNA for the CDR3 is TGTGCTAGTGGTTTCAGGTCGGACGGGGAGATGTTTTTT.

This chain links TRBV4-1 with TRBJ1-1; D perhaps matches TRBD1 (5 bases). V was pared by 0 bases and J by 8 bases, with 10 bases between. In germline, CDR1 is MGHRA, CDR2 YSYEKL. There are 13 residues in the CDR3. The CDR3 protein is CASSQEQAWEAFF. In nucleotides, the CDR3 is TGCGCCAGCAGCCAAGAACAGGCCTGGGAAGCTTTCTTT.

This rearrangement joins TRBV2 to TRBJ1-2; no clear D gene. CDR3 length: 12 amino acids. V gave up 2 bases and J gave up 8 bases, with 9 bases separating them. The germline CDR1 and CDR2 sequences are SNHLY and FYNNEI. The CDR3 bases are TGTGCCAGCAGTGAAAGGGAAGGAGGCTACACCTTC. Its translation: CASSEREGGYTF.

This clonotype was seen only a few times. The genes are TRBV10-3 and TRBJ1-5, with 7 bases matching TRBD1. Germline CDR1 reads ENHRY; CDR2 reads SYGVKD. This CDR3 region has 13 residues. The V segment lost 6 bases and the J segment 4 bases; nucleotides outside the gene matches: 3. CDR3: CAIRGTENQPQHF. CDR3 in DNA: TGTGCCATCAGGGGGACAGAGAATCAGCCCCAGCATTTT.

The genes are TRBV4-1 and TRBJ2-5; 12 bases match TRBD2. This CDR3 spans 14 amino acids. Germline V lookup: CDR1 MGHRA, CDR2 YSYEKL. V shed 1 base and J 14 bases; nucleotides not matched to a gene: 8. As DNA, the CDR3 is TGCGCCAGCAGCCAAGTGGGACTAGCGGGCCCAGAATACTTC. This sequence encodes CASSQVGLAGPEYF.

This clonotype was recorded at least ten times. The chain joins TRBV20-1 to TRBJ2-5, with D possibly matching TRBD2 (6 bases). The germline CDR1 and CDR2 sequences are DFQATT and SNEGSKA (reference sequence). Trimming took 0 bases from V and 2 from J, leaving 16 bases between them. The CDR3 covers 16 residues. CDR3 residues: CSARDRGGVYQETQYF. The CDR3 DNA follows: TGCAGTGCTAGAGATCGTGGAGGGGTGTATCAAGAGACCCAGTACTTC.

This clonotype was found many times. The CDR3 DNA reads TGCGCCAGCAGCTCATTCGACATGAACACTGAAGCTTTCTTT. This encodes CASSSFDMNTEAFF. This chain joins TRBV5-1 and TRBJ1-1; no reliable D call. Per the germline V gene, CDR1 is SGHRS and CDR2 is YFSETQ. This CDR3 spans 14 amino acids. With 3 bases removed from V and 0 bases from J, the gap between germline ends came to 9 bases.

CDR3 in amino acids: CASTGGLSRGNEQFF. The CDR3 DNA follows: TGTGCCAGCACGGGAGGTCTTTCGAGGGGGAATGAGCAGTTCTTC. The chain couples TRBV12-3 or TRBV12-4 to TRBJ2-1; D may be TRBD2 (7 bases). Deletions cut 7 bases from V and 7 bases from J, with 20 bases between. The CDR3 is 15 residues long.

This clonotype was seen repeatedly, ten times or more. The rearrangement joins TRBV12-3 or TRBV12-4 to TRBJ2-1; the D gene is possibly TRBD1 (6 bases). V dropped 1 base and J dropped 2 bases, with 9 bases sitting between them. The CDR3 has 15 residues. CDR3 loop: CASSLGRGAYNEQFF. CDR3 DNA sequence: TGTGCCAGCAGTTTAGGCAGGGGTGCCTACAATGAGCAGTTCTTC.

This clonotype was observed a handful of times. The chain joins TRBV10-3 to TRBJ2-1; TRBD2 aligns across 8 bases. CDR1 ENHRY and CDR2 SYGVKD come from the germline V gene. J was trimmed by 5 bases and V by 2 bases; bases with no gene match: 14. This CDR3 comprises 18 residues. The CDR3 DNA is TGTGCCATCAGTGAGGCCGGGACTAGTACGCGAACGGACAATGAGCAGTTCTTC. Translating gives CAISEAGTSTRTDNEQFF.

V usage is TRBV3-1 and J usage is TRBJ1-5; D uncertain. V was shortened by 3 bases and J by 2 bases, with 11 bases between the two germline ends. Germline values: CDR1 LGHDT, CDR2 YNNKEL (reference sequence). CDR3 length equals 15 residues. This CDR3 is CASSQRAGRNQPQHF. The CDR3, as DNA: TGTGCCAGCAGCCAGAGAGCCGGCCGCAATCAGCCCCAGCATTTT.

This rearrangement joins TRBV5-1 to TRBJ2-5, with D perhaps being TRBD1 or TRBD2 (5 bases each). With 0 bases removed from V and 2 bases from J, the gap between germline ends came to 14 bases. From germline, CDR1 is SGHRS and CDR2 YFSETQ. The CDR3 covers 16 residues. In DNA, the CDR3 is TGCGCCAGCAGCTTGGATAGGGGAGTTTCTCAAGAGACCCAGTACTTC. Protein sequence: CASSLDRGVSQETQYF.

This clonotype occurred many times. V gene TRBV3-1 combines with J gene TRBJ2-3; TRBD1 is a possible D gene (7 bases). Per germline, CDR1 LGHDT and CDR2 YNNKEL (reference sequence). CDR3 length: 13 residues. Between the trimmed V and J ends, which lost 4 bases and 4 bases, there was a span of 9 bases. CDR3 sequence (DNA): TGTGCCAGCAGCCCCAGGGGGGCAGATACGCAGTATTTT. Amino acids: CASSPRGADTQYF.

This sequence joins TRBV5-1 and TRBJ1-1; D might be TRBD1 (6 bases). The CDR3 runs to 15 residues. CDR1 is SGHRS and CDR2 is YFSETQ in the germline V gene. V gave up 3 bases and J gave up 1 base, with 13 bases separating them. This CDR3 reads CASSWGGQKNTEAFF. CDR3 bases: TGCGCCAGCAGCTGGGGGGGACAAAAGAACACTGAAGCTTTCTTT.

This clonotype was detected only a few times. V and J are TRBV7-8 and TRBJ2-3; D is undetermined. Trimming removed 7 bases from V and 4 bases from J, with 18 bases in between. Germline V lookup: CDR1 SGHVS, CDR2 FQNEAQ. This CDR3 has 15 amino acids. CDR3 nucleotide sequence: TGTGCCAGCACCCTCGGCGCAGGCTGGCCAGATACGCAGTATTTT. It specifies CASTLGAGWPDTQYF.

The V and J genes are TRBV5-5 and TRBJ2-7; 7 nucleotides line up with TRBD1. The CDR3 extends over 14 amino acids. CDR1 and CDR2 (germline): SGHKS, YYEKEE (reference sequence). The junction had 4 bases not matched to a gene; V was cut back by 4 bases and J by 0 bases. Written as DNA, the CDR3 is TGTGCCAGCAGCGACAGGGAACGCTCCTACGAGCAGTACTTC. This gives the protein CASSDRERSYEQYF.

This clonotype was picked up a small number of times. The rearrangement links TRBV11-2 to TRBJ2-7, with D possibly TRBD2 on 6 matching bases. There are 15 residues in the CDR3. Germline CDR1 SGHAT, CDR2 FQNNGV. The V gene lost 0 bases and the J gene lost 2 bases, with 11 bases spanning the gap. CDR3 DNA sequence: TGTGCCAGCAGCTTAGAGGGAGGTAGTCCCTACGAGCAGTACTTC. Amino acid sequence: CASSLEGGSPYEQYF.